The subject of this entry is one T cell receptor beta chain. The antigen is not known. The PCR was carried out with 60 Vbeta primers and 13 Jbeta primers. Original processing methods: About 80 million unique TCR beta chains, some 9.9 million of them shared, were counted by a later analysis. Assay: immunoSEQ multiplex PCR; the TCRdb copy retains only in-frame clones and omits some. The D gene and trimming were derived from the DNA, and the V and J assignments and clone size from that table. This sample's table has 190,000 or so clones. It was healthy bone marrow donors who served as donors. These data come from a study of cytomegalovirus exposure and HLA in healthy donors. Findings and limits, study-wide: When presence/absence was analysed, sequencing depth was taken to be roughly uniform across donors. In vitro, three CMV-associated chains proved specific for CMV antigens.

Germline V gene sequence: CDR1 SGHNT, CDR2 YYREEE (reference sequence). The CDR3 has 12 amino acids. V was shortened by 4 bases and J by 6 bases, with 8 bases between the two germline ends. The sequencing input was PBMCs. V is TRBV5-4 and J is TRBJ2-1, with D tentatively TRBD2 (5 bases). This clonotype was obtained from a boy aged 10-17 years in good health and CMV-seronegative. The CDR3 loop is CASSQDFNEQFF. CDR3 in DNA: TGTGCCAGCAGCCAGGACTTCAATGAGCAGTTCTTC.